The entry below gives a single T cell receptor (beta chain) sequence along with its context. Its antigen is as yet unknown. The sample belongs to a study of regulatory T cells in long-lasting Graves disease. Looking at the study overall: The criterion for persistent Graves' disease was over 5 years of antithyroid drugs with positive TSH receptor antibodies.

Time point given: persistent/refractory GD, antithyroid drugs over 5 years with positive TRAb. Extracted RNA from PBMCs served as the source of the TCR library. General study results and limits: TCR diversity was lower in persistent than newly diagnosed Graves' disease. Persistent disease preferred TRBV28, TRBJ1-2 and TRBJ2-5.

Germline V gives CDR1 MGHRA, CDR2 YSYEKL. This CDR3 comprises 15 residues. The V end was cut by 1 base, the J end by 1 base, with 10 bases between. Arm-PCR with iRepertoire HTBI primers amplified the CDR3 regions for these TCR beta libraries. From the multiplex PCR reads, TCRdb called clonotypes with MiXCR, one entry per CDR3 protein. Of roughly 430,000 distinct CDR3 sequences listed, roughly 21% are singletons. The chain is built from TRBV4-1 and TRBJ2-5; possible D gene TRBD1, 5 bases. This specimen consisted of peripheral blood mononuclear cells (PBMCs), obtained when the disease was refractory, from a patient treated with antithyroid drugs. The TCR sequence derives from a female donor with Graves disease. CDR3 bases: TGCGCCAGCAGCCAAGCTCCAGGGCGCCAAGAGACCCAGTACTTC. It encodes CASSQAPGRQETQYF.